This T cell receptor beta chain appears in the sequencing data of a study of tumor-infiltrating lymphocytes in oesophageal squamous cell carcinoma. Trimming at V came to 6 bases and at J to 2 bases, leaving 10 bases not matched to a gene. The CDR3 is 16 residues long. TCRdb reprocessed the PCR reads via MiXCR and lists one record per CDR3 protein. The table has roughly 21,000 distinct CDR3 sequences, around 39% seen once. The gene calls are TRBV12-3 or TRBV12-4 and TRBJ2-3; 8 positions match TRBD1. The receptor's source is a male donor with esophageal squamous cell carcinoma. The specimen was esophageal tumor tissue. The CDR3 bases are TGTGCCAGCAGCAACCCGGACAGGGCGTTCACAGATACGCAGTATTTT. Translation gives CASSNPDRAFTDTQYF.